This record concerns one TCR beta chain sequence. The data derive from a study of blood T cell repertoires in COVID-19. Study-wide context: Whether acute or convalescent, the COVID-19 samples came from the United States, Italy and Spain. PBMCs, B-cell-depleted T cells, or T cells provided the cDNA or gDNA that made up the material.

Looked up from germline, CDR1 is MNHEY and CDR2 is SVGAGI. V lost 6 bases and J lost 6; bases outside the gene matches: 4. This CDR3 has 13 residues. The assay was immunoSEQ multiplex PCR, and TCRdb's table has in-frame clones only and misses some. The table has 35,000 to 50,000 clones, more than 65% seen once; the top ten hold around 4.2%. The TCR comes from a woman in her seventies with acute or convalescent COVID-19. The sequencing input was peripheral blood. This chain uses TRBV6-5 with TRBJ1-2; 10 bases line up with TRBD1. The CDR3 is CASRRDRGDGYTF. The CDR3 nucleotides read TGTGCCAGCAGAAGGGACAGGGGAGATGGCTACACCTTC.